A selection of T cell receptor beta chains follows, all from one sample in a study of Graves' ophthalmopathy and Graves' hyperthyroidism. From the multiplex PCR reads, TCRdb called clonotypes with MiXCR, one entry per CDR3 protein. The data hold under 350,000 distinct CDR3 sequences, with about a sixth observed a single time. Sequencing was done on a sample of peripheral blood. The receptors shown here come from an adult man with Graves' ophthalmopathy. The CDR3 runs from the conserved cysteine through the conserved F or W. Each record gives: V gene, clone size, J gene, D gene, CDR3 protein, CDR3 DNA. The D gene is left open where the match is weak. Size is stated for part of the rows, as once, few or many counts, or as a class when the clone is expanded.

TRBV27	NA	TRBJ2-5	NA	CASSSGGAQETQYF	TGTGCCAGCAGTTCAGGAGGGGCACAAGAGACCCAGTACTTC
TRBV6-5	many	TRBJ2-5	NA	CASSPGKETQYF	TGTGCCAGCAGCCCCGGAAAGGAGACCCAGTACTTC
TRBV4-1	many	TRBJ2-7	TRBD1	CASSPTGTGTYEQYF	TGCGCCAGCAGTCCGACCGGGACAGGTACCTACGAGCAGTACTTC
TRBV24-1	many	TRBJ1-5	NA	CATSGRSNQPQHF	TGTGCCACCAGTGGCCGGAGCAATCAGCCCCAGCATTTT
TRBV11-2	NA	TRBJ2-5	TRBD2	CASSSPGGRQETQYF	TGTGCCAGCAGCTCCCCCGGGGGGAGGCAAGAGACCCAGTACTTC
TRBV29-1	many	TRBJ2-7	NA	CSGIDRRSYEQYF	TGCAGCGGCATCGACAGGCGCTCCTACGAGCAGTACTTC
TRBV19	many	TRBJ1-1	NA	CASSQLAGFGATEAFF	TGTGCCAGTAGTCAGCTTGCGGGATTCGGTGCCACTGAAGCTTTCTTT
TRBV27	few	TRBJ1-2	NA	CASSSITNYGYTF	TGTGCCAGCAGTTCGATCACTAACTATGGCTACACCTTC
TRBV27	large	TRBJ1-2	TRBD1	CASSLTGQGYYGYTF	TGTGCCAGCAGTTTAACGGGACAGGGCTACTATGGCTACACCTTC
TRBV12-3/TRBV12-4	many	TRBJ2-7	NA	CASSPPSRPLYEQYF	TGTGCCAGCAGCCCTCCTAGCAGGCCTCTCTACGAGCAGTACTTC
TRBV6-1	NA	TRBJ1-5	TRBD1	CATRGGTGVKPQHF	TGTGCCACCAGAGGTGGGACAGGGGTAAAGCCCCAGCATTTT
TRBV15	many	TRBJ1-2	TRBD1	CATSPRRDRANGYTF	TGTGCCACCAGCCCGCGCCGGGACAGGGCAAATGGCTACACCTTC
TRBV6-1	many	TRBJ2-5	NA	CASSERGRATQYF	TGTGCCAGCAGTGAAAGAGGCCGCGCGACCCAGTACTTC
TRBV11-2	few	TRBJ2-5	TRBD2	CASSTRTSGTETQYF	TGTGCCAGCAGCACGAGGACTAGCGGGACGGAGACCCAGTACTTC
TRBV6-1	many	TRBJ1-5	NA	CASREYPRRGGNQPQHF	TGTGCCAGCAGGGAATACCCGAGAAGGGGGGGCAATCAGCCCCAGCATTTT
TRBV28	many	TRBJ1-1	TRBD1	CASSFYRGNTEAFF	TGTGCCAGCAGTTTTTACAGGGGGAACACTGAAGCTTTCTTT
TRBV28	many	TRBJ2-7	NA	CASSLSGVISYEQYF	TGTGCCAGCAGTTTATCTGGGGTTATCTCCTACGAGCAGTACTTC
TRBV20-1	many	TRBJ2-7	NA	CSARDQLYEQYF	TGCAGTGCTCGGGACCAGCTCTACGAGCAGTACTTC
TRBV12-3/TRBV12-4	NA	TRBJ2-7	NA	CASSRLDKIYEQYF	TGTGCCAGCAGCAGGCTGGACAAAATCTACGAGCAGTACTTC
TRBV2	many	TRBJ1-5	NA	CASSELGLQNQPQHF	TGTGCCAGCTCTGAATTGGGGCTACAAAATCAGCCCCAGCATTTT
TRBV10-2	few	TRBJ2-2	NA	CASSESGEAGELFF	TGCGCCAGCAGTGAGTCCGGGGAGGCCGGGGAGCTGTTTTTT
TRBV4-1	many	TRBJ2-1	NA	CASSQEADSIWDNEQFF	TGCGCCAGCAGCCAAGAGGCAGATTCTATTTGGGACAATGAGCAGTTCTTC
TRBV6-5	NA	TRBJ2-2	NA	CASSYRGVIGELFF	TGTGCCAGCAGTTACAGGGGAGTTATCGGGGAGCTGTTTTTT
TRBV19	many	TRBJ2-6	TRBD1	CAISDREAGANVLTF	TGTGCCATATCGGACAGGGAAGCTGGGGCCAACGTCCTGACTTTC
TRBV6-5	many	TRBJ1-1	NA	CASRGYGGGTEAFF	TGTGCCAGCAGGGGTTACGGAGGGGGCACTGAAGCTTTCTTT
TRBV6-5	many	TRBJ2-2	TRBD1	CAGSYRGHITGELFF	TGTGCCGGCAGTTACAGGGGGCATATCACCGGGGAGCTGTTTTTT
TRBV15	many	TRBJ1-5	NA	CATAGTYLLPQHF	TGTGCCACCGCCGGGACATACCTTCTGCCCCAGCATTTT
TRBV28	once	TRBJ1-5	NA	CASSSPSRVRNQPQHF	TGTGCCAGCAGTTCACCCAGCAGGGTTCGCAATCAGCCCCAGCATTTT
TRBV10-3	many	TRBJ1-3	NA	CAISESAGPISGNTIYF	TGTGCCATCAGTGAGTCGGCAGGACCGATCTCTGGAAACACCATATATTTT
TRBV29-1	many	TRBJ2-7	NA	CSVLLRGVAPEQYF	TGCAGCGTCCTACTGAGAGGGGTAGCACCCGAGCAGTACTTC
TRBV6-1	many	TRBJ2-5	TRBD1	CASSEGDRVRETQYF	TGTGCCAGCAGTGAGGGAGACAGGGTTAGAGAGACCCAGTACTTC
TRBV6-1	NA	TRBJ2-5	NA	CASTTRRGGETQYF	TGTGCCAGCACCACGAGAAGGGGTGGAGAGACCCAGTACTTC
TRBV7-2	many	TRBJ2-5	NA	CASSLHYSWETQYF	TGTGCCAGCAGCTTACATTACAGCTGGGAGACCCAGTACTTC
TRBV28	few	TRBJ2-7	NA	CASSLTLAYEQYF	TGTGCCAGCAGTTTAACCCTAGCCTACGAGCAGTACTTC
TRBV7-6	once	TRBJ2-7	NA	CASSSLGSREQYF	TGTGCCAGCAGCTCCCTCGGGAGTCGAGAGCAGTACTTC
TRBV27	many	TRBJ1-2	TRBD1	CASSLGTAAGYTF	TGTGCCAGCAGTTTAGGGACAGCAGCTGGCTACACCTTC
TRBV27	many	TRBJ1-1	NA	CASSPAGDRNTEAFF	TGTGCCAGCAGTCCTGCCGGGGACCGGAACACTGAAGCTTTCTTT
TRBV10-3	many	TRBJ1-2	NA	CAISGGGARANYGYTF	TGTGCCATCAGTGGGGGGGGGGCACGAGCTAACTATGGCTACACCTTC
TRBV7-2	many	TRBJ1-2	NA	CASSFSRGNYGYTF	TGTGCCAGCAGCTTTTCGCGGGGAAACTATGGCTACACCTTC
TRBV7-2	many	TRBJ2-5	NA	CASSLEGRETQYF	TGTGCCAGCAGCTTAGAAGGGCGCGAGACCCAGTACTTC